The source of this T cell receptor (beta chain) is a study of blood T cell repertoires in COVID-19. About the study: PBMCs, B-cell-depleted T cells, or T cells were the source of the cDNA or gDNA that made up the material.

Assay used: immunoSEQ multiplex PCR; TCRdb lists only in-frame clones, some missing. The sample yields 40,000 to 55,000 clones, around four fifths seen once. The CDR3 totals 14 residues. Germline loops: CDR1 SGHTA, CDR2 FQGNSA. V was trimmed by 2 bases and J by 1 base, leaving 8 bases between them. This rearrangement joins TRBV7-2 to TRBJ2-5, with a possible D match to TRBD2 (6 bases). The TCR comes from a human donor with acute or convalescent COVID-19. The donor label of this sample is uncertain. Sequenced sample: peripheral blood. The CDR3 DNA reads TGTGCCAGCAGCTTATTGGGGGGCCAAGAGACCCAGTACTTC. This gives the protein CASSLLGGQETQYF.